These 9 T cell receptor beta chains share one sample of origin, sequenced in a study of blood T cell repertoires in COVID-19. Only in-frame clones appear in the TCRdb table, and some are missing; sequencing was by immunoSEQ multiplex PCR. Found here are over 200,000 clones, 83% of them singletons; the top ten hold around 2.6%. Source material: peripheral blood. Receptors were obtained from a woman aged 70 to 79 with active or convalescent COVID-19.

The rearrangement uses TRBV5-1 and TRBJ1-3; 7 bases match TRBD1. V trimming: 2 bases; J trimming: 4 bases; junction bases outside the gene matches: 6. The CDR3 totals 15 residues. Germline loops: CDR1 SGHRS, CDR2 YFSETQ. The CDR3 spells CASSFGTVHGNTIYF. The CDR3 DNA is TGCGCCAGCAGCTTCGGGACAGTGCACGGAAACACCATATATTTT.

V gene TRBV2 combines with J gene TRBJ2-1; perhaps TRBD1 as D (6 bases). Per the germline V gene, CDR1 is SNHLY and CDR2 is FYNNEI. The CDR3 length is 13 residues. Trimming shortened V by 2 bases and J by 10 bases, and 12 bases separated the two germline ends. The CDR3 reads CASSELPRGEQFF. The CDR3 DNA reads as TGTGCCAGCAGTGAACTCCCGAGGGGGGAGCAGTTCTTC.

The genes are TRBV7-9 and TRBJ1-1; 8 nucleotides match TRBD1. The CDR3 has 14 amino acids. The V segment lost 4 bases and the J segment 5 bases; nucleotides outside the gene matches: 6. Germline lookup yields CDR1 SEHNR and CDR2 FQNEAQ (reference sequence). This CDR3 is CASSWNRGRTEAFF. Here the CDR3 DNA reads TGTGCCAGCAGCTGGAACAGGGGGAGGACTGAAGCTTTCTTT.

The rearrangement uses TRBV24-1 and TRBJ2-3; the match to TRBD2 covers 9 bases. Looked up from germline, CDR1 is KGHDR and CDR2 is SFDVKD. The CDR3 spans 15 residues. The ends lost 5 bases at V and 2 bases at J; junction bases unmatched: 4. The CDR3 reads CATSASGGHTDTQYF. In DNA form, the CDR3 reads TGTGCCACCAGTGCCAGCGGGGGGCACACAGATACGCAGTATTTT.

The gene calls are TRBV30 and TRBJ2-3; tentatively, D is TRBD2 (6 bases). This CDR3 is built from 13 residues. Germline lookup yields CDR1 GTSNPN and CDR2 SVGIG (reference sequence). The ends were cut back, 2 bases at V and 5 bases at J, with 11 bases in the middle. This chain's CDR3 is CAWSPGSGDTQYF. The CDR3 coding sequence is TGTGCCTGGAGTCCCGGGAGTGGAGATACGCAGTATTTT.

This clone was counted a single time. The chain joins TRBV3-1 (or the pseudogene TRBV3-2) to TRBJ2-1; 7 bases line up with TRBD2. CDR3 length: 18 amino acids. Trimming took 4 bases from V and 8 from J; bases not matched to a gene: 20. Germline assignment: CDR1 LGHDT and CDR2 YNNKEL (reference sequence). Here the CDR3 DNA reads TGTGCCAGCAGCCCCGAAGACGAGAGGGAGGGCTACGTCGATGAGCAGTTCTTC. Amino acid sequence: CASSPEDEREGYVDEQFF.

The chain's CDR3 is CASTLGQGAGGELFF. In DNA form, the CDR3 reads TGTGCCAGCACCTTGGGACAGGGGGCAGGCGGGGAGCTGTTTTTT. The chain links TRBV28 to TRBJ2-2, with TRBD1 matching over 12 bases. This CDR3 comprises 15 residues. In germline, CDR1 is MDHEN, CDR2 SYDVKM. V shed 7 bases and J 7 bases; nucleotides not matched to a gene: 7. Supplemented by reference TRBV28 and TRBJ2-2, the full variable domain reads DVKVTQSSRYLVKRTGEKVFLECVQDMDHENMFWYRQDPGLGLRLIYFSYDVKMKEKGDIPEGYSVSREKKERFSLILESASTNQTSMYLCASTLGQGAGGELFFGEGSRLTVL.

This chain connects TRBV2 to TRBJ2-2, with 8 bases aligning to TRBD2. CDR1 is SNHLY, CDR2 FYNNEI, per germline. V was clipped by 8 bases and J by 4 bases; unmatched bases: 9. The CDR3 has 15 residues. CDR3 in amino acids: CASSSGGLSTGELFF. Here the CDR3 DNA reads TGTGCCAGCTCAAGCGGGGGCTTGTCCACCGGGGAGCTGTTTTTT.

J is TRBJ1-6 and V is TRBV3-1 (or the pseudogene TRBV3-2); TRBD1 might be the D (6 bases). Germline V gene data show CDR1 as LGHDT and CDR2 as YNNKEL (reference sequence). Between the trimmed V and J ends, which lost 1 base and 8 bases, there was a span of 12 bases. The CDR3 is 15 residues long. CDR3 DNA sequence: TGTGCCAGCAGCCAAGGGTCCAGGGGCCATTCACCCCTCCACTTT. Translation: CASSQGSRGHSPLHF.